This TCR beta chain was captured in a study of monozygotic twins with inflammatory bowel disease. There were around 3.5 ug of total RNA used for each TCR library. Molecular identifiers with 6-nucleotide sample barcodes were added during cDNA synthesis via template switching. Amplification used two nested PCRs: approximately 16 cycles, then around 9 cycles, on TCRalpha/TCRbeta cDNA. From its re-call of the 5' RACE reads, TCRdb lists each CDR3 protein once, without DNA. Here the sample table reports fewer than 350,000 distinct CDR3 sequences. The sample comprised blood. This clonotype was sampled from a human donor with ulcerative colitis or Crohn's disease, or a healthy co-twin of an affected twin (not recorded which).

The CDR3 protein is CASSDRRGGYNEQFF. The chain joins TRBV7-8 to TRBJ2-1; no DNA is available, so the TRBD1 call from TCRdb remains unchecked. The CDR3 runs to 15 residues. Germline lookup yields CDR1 SGHVS and CDR2 FQNEAQ. The full variable domain, with the rest looked up from reference TRBV7-8 and TRBJ2-1, is GAGVSQSPRYKVAKRGQDVALRCDPISGHVSLFWYQQALGQGPEFLTYFQNEAQLDKSGLPSDRFFAERPEGSVSTLKIQRTQQEDSAVYLCASSDRRGGYNEQFFGPGTRLTVL.